Listed below are T cell receptor beta chains from one sample, sequenced in a study of T-cell memory formation after mild COVID-19. TCRdb processed the 5' RACE reads anew with MiXCR; each CDR3 protein has one entry. The table includes about 290,000 distinct CDR3 sequences, around a sixth detected once. The sequenced sample consisted of PBMCs or a T cell subset sorted from them (not recorded which). The receptor set was obtained from a man younger than 35 who had mild COVID-19 (a few samples of this study predate the infection). Cell type and time point are not known. CDR3s include the opening cysteine and the closing phenylalanine or tryptophan. The order of the fields is D gene, J gene, clone size, V gene, CDR3 DNA, CDR3 protein. A D gene is named only where the DNA matches it firmly. Clone size is shown for a subset of rows, as once, few, many or a class of expanded clone.

. TRBJ1-2 few TRBV11-2 TGTGCCAGCAGCCCCGGACTCTTCTATGGCTACACCTTC CASSPGLFYGYTF
. TRBJ1-3 few TRBV6-2/TRBV6-3 TGTGCCAGCAGCTCAGGGAGGACCATATATTTT CASSSGRTIYF
TRBD2 TRBJ2-3 few TRBV7-9 TGTGCCAGCAGCAAAACTAGCGGGGGGGCTTGGCAGTATTTT CASSKTSGGAWQYF
. TRBJ1-5 . TRBV12-3/TRBV12-4 TGTGCCAGCAGTTTAGCAGGGTTTCAGCCCCAGCATTTT CASSLAGFQPQHF
. TRBJ2-3 . TRBV6-5 TGTGCCAGCAGTTACGGGCACGGGGCCACAGATACGCAGTATTTT CASSYGHGATDTQYF
. TRBJ2-3 . TRBV6-5 TGTGCCAGCAGCGAAAGGGGTTTGCGCACAGATACGCAGTATTTT CASSERGLRTDTQYF
. TRBJ1-5 . TRBV6-2/TRBV6-3 TGTGCCAGCAGTAACCCGGGGGGGCCCCAGCATTTT CASSNPGGPQHF
TRBD1 TRBJ2-3 few TRBV6-5 TGTGCCAGCAGTCCCACAGAGGGGGCGCGGGCAGATACGCAGTATTTT CASSPTEGARADTQYF
. TRBJ1-5 few TRBV4-2 TGTGCCAGCAGCCAGGGAGATTTACTGGGATATAGCAATCAGCCCCAGCATTTT CASSQGDLLGYSNQPQHF
TRBD2 TRBJ2-5 . TRBV4-1 TGCGCCAGCAGCCAGGTACTAGCGGTGCTAAGGGAGACCCAGTACTTC CASSQVLAVLRETQYF
. TRBJ1-1 many TRBV24-1 TGTGCCACCAGTGACCGAGCTGGTGGGACTGAAGCTTTCTTT CATSDRAGGTEAFF
. TRBJ2-5 . TRBV12-3/TRBV12-4 TGTGCCAGCAGTTTGGCCTATGGGGAAGAGACCCAGTACTTC CASSLAYGEETQYF
TRBD1 TRBJ1-6 few TRBV5-6 TGTGCCAGCAGCTCTAGACAGGGCTATAATTCACCCCTCCACTTT CASSSRQGYNSPLHF
. TRBJ2-2 . TRBV10-3 TGTGCCATCAGTGTCTCCCAGGGAGAGAACACCGGGGAGCTGTTTTTT CAISVSQGENTGELFF
. TRBJ2-3 . TRBV6-5 TGTGCCAGTGCTGGAGCTAGCACAGATACGCAGTATTTT CASAGASTDTQYF
. TRBJ2-7 few TRBV10-3 TGTGCCATCAGGGGGCCAGGGGTAGCCTACGAGCAGTACTTC CAIRGPGVAYEQYF
. TRBJ1-5 few TRBV6-2/TRBV6-3 TGTGCCAGCAGTTACTCGGGGGATGATCAGCCCCAGCATTTT CASSYSGDDQPQHF
TRBD1 TRBJ2-3 . TRBV7-6 TGTGCCAGCAGCTTAGGGACAGGGGGCCCGGATACGCAGTATTTT CASSLGTGGPDTQYF
. TRBJ1-5 . TRBV6-1 TGTGCCAGCAAGGGAGGGGGGCGAATCAATCAGCCCCAGCATTTT CASKGGGRINQPQHF
TRBD1 TRBJ1-5 . TRBV7-9 TGTGCCAGCAGCTCCTTGGGACAGGGCCAGCCCCAGCATTTT CASSSLGQGQPQHF
. TRBJ2-2 . TRBV6-5 TGTGCCAGCAGTTACAGGGGCTGGGACACCGGGGAGCTGTTTTTT CASSYRGWDTGELFF
. TRBJ1-2 many TRBV7-2 TGTGCCAGCAGTGAACAAAACTATGGCTACACCTTC CASSEQNYGYTF
TRBD1 TRBJ1-2 . TRBV12-3/TRBV12-4 TGTGCCAGCAGTCCCGGACAGGGGGCTAACTATGGCTACACCTTC CASSPGQGANYGYTF
. TRBJ2-2 few TRBV12-5 TGTGCTAGTGGTTTTGGCACCGGGGAGCTGTTTTTT CASGFGTGELFF
TRBD2 TRBJ2-5 . TRBV13 TGTGCCAGCAGTCCCAGCGGGGGGCGACAAGAGACCCAGTACTTC CASSPSGGRQETQYF
. TRBJ1-5 . TRBV7-3 TGTGCCAGCAGCTTAAAGGGGGGTTGGAGTCAGCCCCAGCATTTT CASSLKGGWSQPQHF
TRBD2 TRBJ2-4 . TRBV4-2 TGTGCCAGCAGCCAAGGGACGGGGGGCAAAAACATTCAGTACTTC CASSQGTGGKNIQYF
. TRBJ1-2 few TRBV7-9 TGTGCCAGCACCCCCTGGGGCCCCGGCTATGGCTACACCTTC CASTPWGPGYGYTF
TRBD1 TRBJ1-6 few TRBV10-3 TGTGCCATCAGAAGAGATCCCGGACAGGGAAATAATTCACCCCTCCACTTT CAIRRDPGQGNNSPLHF
TRBD2 TRBJ2-5 . TRBV7-2 TGTGCCAGCAGCGTAATCGGGACTAGCGGATACCAAGAGACCCAGTACTTC CASSVIGTSGYQETQYF
. TRBJ2-7 . TRBV12-3/TRBV12-4 TGTGCCAGCAGTTTAGTGAGCGCCGAGCAGTACTTC CASSLVSAEQYF
. TRBJ2-2 few TRBV7-2 TGTGCCAGCCCGGGATCGATAGTTTTGAACACCGGGGAGCTGTTTTTT CASPGSIVLNTGELFF
. TRBJ1-1 many TRBV7-2 TGTGCCAGCAGTCCCACCTGGCTGAACACTGAAGCTTTCTTT CASSPTWLNTEAFF
TRBD2 TRBJ2-5 . TRBV4-3 TGCGCCAGCAGCCAACAGACTAGCGGGTCTCGAGAGACCCAGTACTTC CASSQQTSGSRETQYF
. TRBJ1-2 few TRBV4-1 TGCGCCAGCAGCCAAGTACCCACCGAGTTTAACTATGGCTACACCTTC CASSQVPTEFNYGYTF
. TRBJ1-2 few TRBV10-3 TGTGCCATCAGTGGACAGTTTGGTAACTATGGCTACACCTTC CAISGQFGNYGYTF
. TRBJ2-7 . TRBV18 TGTGCCAGCTCACCGACAGAGTACGAGCAGTACTTC CASSPTEYEQYF
TRBD2 TRBJ2-3 . TRBV5-1 TGCGCCAGCAGCCCGACTAGCGGGGGGGCCGCCGACTTTGGGAATTTT CASSPTSGGAADFGNF
. TRBJ1-1 few TRBV5-1 TGCGCCAGCAGCACCGAGAGAGGGGCTACGGCTTTCTTT CASSTERGATAFF
. TRBJ1-4 many TRBV6-5 TGTGCCTGTGGGCAGCCGACAACTAATGAAAAACTGTTTTTT CACGQPTTNEKLFF
. TRBJ1-1 many TRBV12-3/TRBV12-4 TGTGCCAGCAGTTCTGGAGATTCGAACACTGAAGCTTTCTTT CASSSGDSNTEAFF
. TRBJ1-4 . TRBV7-2 TGTGCCAGCAGCCCCAGGGTTGGTTTGGGTGAAAAACTGTTTTTT CASSPRVGLGEKLFF
. TRBJ2-1 . TRBV7-8 TGTGCCAGCAGCGGGAACAATGAGCAGTTCTTC CASSGNNEQFF
. TRBJ1-6 few TRBV18 TGTGCCAGCTCACACGGACGTGGGAATTCACCCCTCCACTTT CASSHGRGNSPLHF
. TRBJ2-3 many TRBV5-1 TGCGCCAGCAGCTTAGGTTCGGGTAGGGCAGATACGCAGTATTTT CASSLGSGRADTQYF
. TRBJ2-1 . TRBV7-3 TGTGCCAGCAGCTTCCTAAAAAACAATGAGCAGTTCTTC CASSFLKNNEQFF
. TRBJ2-3 many TRBV28 TGTGCCAGCAGTGTCCGGGACGGCACAGATACGCAGTATTTT CASSVRDGTDTQYF
TRBD1 TRBJ1-1 . TRBV7-9 TGTGCCAGCAGCCTTACCCTGACAGGGGATATTAACACTGAAGCTTTCTTT CASSLTLTGDINTEAFF
. TRBJ1-1 few TRBV29-1 TGCAGCGGTAGCCGACGAGACCAGAACACTGAAGCTTTCTTT CSGSRRDQNTEAFF
TRBD1 TRBJ2-1 many TRBV11-2 TGTGCCAGCAGCTTGGGGGTGACAGGGCCGAATGAGCAGTTCTTC CASSLGVTGPNEQFF
. TRBJ2-3 many TRBV7-8 TGTGCCAGCAGCTTAGCGGGGTTCACAGATACGCAGTATTTT CASSLAGFTDTQYF
. TRBJ2-3 few TRBV6-2/TRBV6-3 TGTGCCAGCAGTTACCCGAGAACATTAGCTAGCACAGATACGCAGTATTTT CASSYPRTLASTDTQYF
. TRBJ2-5 few TRBV30 TGTGCCTGGAGGAGGTGGACTCGACAAGAGACCCAGTACTTC CAWRRWTRQETQYF
. TRBJ2-2 few TRBV2 TGTGCCAGCGCAGGGGAAACCGGGGAGCTGTTTTTT CASAGETGELFF
TRBD1 TRBJ2-7 few TRBV7-9 TGTGCCAGCAGCCCCCCAATGGGACAGGGGCAAGCCGAGCAGTACTTC CASSPPMGQGQAEQYF
. TRBJ2-2 . TRBV3-1 TGTGCCAGCAGCCCGAGGGGGATTCCCGGGGAGCTGTTTTTT CASSPRGIPGELFF